This T cell receptor beta chain was documented in a study of blood T cell repertoires in COVID-19. Looking at the study overall: Sites in the United States, Italy and Spain provided acute and convalescent COVID-19 samples. From T cells, B-cell-depleted T cells, or PBMCs came the material, which was cDNA or gDNA.

This clone was observed a few times. After removal of 4 bases from V and 2 bases from J, the junction contained 4 bases not matched to a gene. This CDR3 spans 15 amino acids. Germline V CDR1 and CDR2: LGHNA, YNFKEQ. Authors' analysis steps: Reference gene primers were amplified, and this amplification served to estimate nucleated cell counts. Produced via immunoSEQ multiplex PCR; TCRdb's table is partial and in-frame only. V, J and clone size were drawn from that table, and D and trimming were deduced from the DNA. In the table there are tens of thousands of clones, less than 75% of which are singletons.

The chain has TRBV4-2 and TRBJ2-5; 10 bases agree with TRBD2. The sequence was collected from a man in his sixties with acute or convalescent COVID-19. Sequencing was carried out using peripheral blood. The CDR3, as DNA: TGTGCCAGCAGCCCTTTAGCGGGGGGACAAGAGACCCAGTACTTC. Translating gives CASSPLAGGQETQYF.